The entry below gives a single T cell receptor beta chain sequence along with its context. The data stem from a study of identical twins' blood T cells. Using its own MiXCR run on the 5' RACE reads, TCRdb lists one record per CDR3 protein. Of fewer than 450,000 distinct CDR3 sequences detected, more than 25% appear once; the ten largest clones hold more than 5.5%. This receptor was taken from a woman aged 18 to 55 in good health. The sample consisted of PBMCs.

The CDR3 DNA sequence: TGTGCCAGCAGGCTCGCGGGGGGTGAAGCTTTCTTT. Protein: CASRLAGGEAFF. This chain joins TRBV27 and TRBJ1-1; TRBD1 might be the D (5 bases). This CDR3 has 12 amino acids. The V gene's germline CDR1 is MNHEY and CDR2 SMNVEV (reference sequence). The V end was cut by 6 bases, the J end by 7 bases, with 12 bases between.